This TCR beta chain was identified during a study of blood T cell repertoires in COVID-19. In the study overall: PBMCs, B-cell-depleted T cells, or T cells provided the cDNA or gDNA that made up the material.

With 3 bases removed from V and 5 bases from J, the gap between germline ends came to 13 bases. This CDR3 has 14 residues. CDR1 KGHSH and CDR2 LQKENI come from the germline V gene. Assay: immunoSEQ multiplex PCR; the TCRdb copy retains only in-frame clones and omits some. The data contain about 100,000 clones, roughly four fifths of them singletons. This clonotype was obtained from a man in his forties with active or convalescent COVID-19. The chain joins TRBV18 to TRBJ2-5; possible D gene TRBD2, 5 bases. Sequencing was performed on peripheral blood. The CDR3 DNA reads as TGTGCCAGCTCACCGAACGGGTCGGGGGAGACCCAGTACTTC. Its protein is CASSPNGSGETQYF.